The T cell receptor beta chain under discussion was sequenced for a study of shared clonotypes between healthy human individuals. Generated by immunoSEQ multiplex PCR, the TCRdb table keeps only in-frame clones and is missing some. The sample consists of roughly 2,500,000 clones, approximately 93% of them appearing once. V lost 6 bases and J lost 2; bases outside the gene matches: 7. CDR1 MNHEY and CDR2 SVGAGI come from the germline V gene. The CDR3 sequence is 15 residues long. This clone is a singleton in its sample. The chain employs TRBV6-5 and TRBJ2-3; 8 nucleotides align to TRBD1. This TCR was sampled from a man aged 18 to 29 in good health. Some clones in this sample may be carry-over from other donors' samples. Sequencing used naive CD4+ T cells from PBMCs. The subset: CD45RA+ positively selected. The DNA for the CDR3 is TGTGCCAGCAGGCCCACAGGGGGTTTCACAGATACGCAGTATTTT. Its protein product is CASRPTGGFTDTQYF.